Listed below are T cell receptor beta chains from one sample, sequenced in a study of blood T cell repertoires in COVID-19. Measured with immunoSEQ multiplex PCR; TCRdb has only the in-frame clones, and not every one. The data contain 130,000 or so clones, around 86% of them singletons. Material for sequencing was peripheral blood. The receptor source for this set is a man aged 50 to 59 with active COVID-19. Each CDR3 is given with its conserved first and last residue. D genes are given only for firm matches.

J	V	D	CDR3
TRBJ1-2	TRBV7-8	TRBD1	CASSDRDRGFGYTF
TRBJ1-3	TRBV18	NA	CASTSSSGNTIYF
TRBJ1-4	TRBV2	NA	CASQGDEKLFF
TRBJ1-6	TRBV7-2	TRBD1	CASSSGTVLRALHF
TRBJ1-1	TRBV7-2	TRBD1	CASSSLTGGAPEAFF
TRBJ2-5	TRBV5-1	TRBD1	CASSLTGEETQYF
TRBJ1-2	TRBV12-1	NA	CASSQIRGQETAYGYTF
TRBJ2-5	TRBV12-5	TRBD2	CASGKGTSGGQETQYF
TRBJ1-5	TRBV5-6	NA	CASSVGQNQPQHF
TRBJ2-3	TRBV5-1	TRBD2	CASSPWTSGGFGDTQYF
TRBJ1-2	TRBV5-4	NA	CASSYTNYGYTF
TRBJ1-2	TRBV6-2/TRBV6-3	TRBD1	CASSHSPGGDGYTF
TRBJ2-7	TRBV7-8	NA	CASSLDLPAGGFREQYF
TRBJ1-5	TRBV30	TRBD1	CACTTGDQPQHF
TRBJ2-1	TRBV5-1	NA	CASSSLGQYNEQFF
TRBJ2-3	TRBV5-4	NA	CASSLAFFTDTQYF
TRBJ2-3	TRBV7-2	TRBD2	CASSLGLLAKDTQYF
TRBJ2-1	TRBV24-1	NA	CATSASSSPANEQFF
TRBJ1-2	TRBV27	NA	CASSLGMTEGYTF
TRBJ2-1	TRBV30	NA	CAWSALRVYGGPSRNEQFF
TRBJ1-2	TRBV5-1	TRBD1	CASSEGGDGYTF
TRBJ2-5	TRBV7-2	TRBD2	CASSRQVAGGPETQYF
TRBJ1-6	TRBV7-2	TRBD1	CASSLSTGDSPLHF
TRBJ2-7	TRBV10-2	TRBD2	CASSAPPGAGAIYEQYF
TRBJ2-1	TRBV6-5	NA	CASSCAPEQFF
TRBJ2-1	TRBV19	TRBD2	CASSRTGLAGEGEQFF
TRBJ2-7	TRBV20-1	NA	CSASLRARSGEQYF
TRBJ2-7	TRBV6-5	TRBD1	CASSFDRGGYEQYF
TRBJ2-3	TRBV4-1	TRBD2	CASSRLAGAATDTQYF
TRBJ1-4	TRBV29-1	NA	CSVGARNEKLFF
TRBJ1-5	TRBV19	NA	CASSITGFQPQHF
TRBJ1-5	TRBV6-1	TRBD1	CASSGGTGGPNQPQHF
TRBJ2-3	TRBV24-1	NA	CATDPTLQKTDTQYF
TRBJ2-1	TRBV5-1	TRBD2	CASSLGSGGANEQFF
TRBJ2-1	TRBV7-9	TRBD1	CASSSRPGTGLNEQFF
TRBJ1-3	TRBV6-5	TRBD1	CASRTGTEGNTIYF
TRBJ2-5	TRBV6-4	TRBD1	CASSAPTGGLETQYF
TRBJ2-1	TRBV7-3	TRBD1	CASSHTGTGQFF
TRBJ1-6	TRBV15	NA	CATRGGNHNSPLHF
TRBJ1-2	TRBV6-2/TRBV6-3	NA	CASSYGQTNYGYTF